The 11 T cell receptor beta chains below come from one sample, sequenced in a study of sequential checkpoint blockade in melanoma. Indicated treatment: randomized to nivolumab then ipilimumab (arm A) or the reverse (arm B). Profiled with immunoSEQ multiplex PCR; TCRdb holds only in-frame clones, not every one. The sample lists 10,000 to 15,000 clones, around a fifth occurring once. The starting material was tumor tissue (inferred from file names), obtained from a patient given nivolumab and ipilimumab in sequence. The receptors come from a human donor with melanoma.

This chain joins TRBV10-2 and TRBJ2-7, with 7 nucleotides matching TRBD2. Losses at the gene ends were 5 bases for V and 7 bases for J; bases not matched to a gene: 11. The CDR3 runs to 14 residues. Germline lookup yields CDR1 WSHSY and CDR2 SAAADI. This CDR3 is CASSSWTGAGEQYF. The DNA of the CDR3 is TGCGCCAGCAGTTCGTGGACGGGAGCGGGGGAGCAGTACTTC.

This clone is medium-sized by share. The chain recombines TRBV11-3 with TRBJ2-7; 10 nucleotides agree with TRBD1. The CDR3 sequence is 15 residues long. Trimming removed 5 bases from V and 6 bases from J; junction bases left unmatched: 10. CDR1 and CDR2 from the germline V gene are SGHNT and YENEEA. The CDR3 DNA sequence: TGTGCCAGCAGCACCGGGACAGGGGTCCCTTCCGAGCAGTACTTC. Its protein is CASSTGTGVPSEQYF.

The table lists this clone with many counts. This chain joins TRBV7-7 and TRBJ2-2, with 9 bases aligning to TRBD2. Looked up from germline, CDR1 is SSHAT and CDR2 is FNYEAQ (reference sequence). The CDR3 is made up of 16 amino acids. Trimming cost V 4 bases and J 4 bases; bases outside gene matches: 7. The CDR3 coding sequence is TGTGCCAGCAGCTCGAGCGGGGGGCCGGCCACCGGGGAGCTGTTTTTT. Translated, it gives CASSSSGGPATGELFF.

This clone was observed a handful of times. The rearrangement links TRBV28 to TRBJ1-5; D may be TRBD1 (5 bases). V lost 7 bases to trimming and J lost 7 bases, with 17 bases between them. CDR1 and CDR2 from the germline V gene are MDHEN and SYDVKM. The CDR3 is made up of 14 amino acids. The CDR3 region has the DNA TGTGCCAGCACCCCGGGGGGGTTGGGCCAGCCCCAGCATTTT. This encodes CASTPGGLGQPQHF.

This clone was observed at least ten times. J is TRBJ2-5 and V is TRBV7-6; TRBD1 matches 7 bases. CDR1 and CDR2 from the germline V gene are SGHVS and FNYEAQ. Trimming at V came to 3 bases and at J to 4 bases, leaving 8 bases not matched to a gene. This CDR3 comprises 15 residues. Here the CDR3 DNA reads TGTGCCAGCAGCTTCTGGGACAGTACTAGAGAGACCCAGTACTTC. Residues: CASSFWDSTRETQYF.

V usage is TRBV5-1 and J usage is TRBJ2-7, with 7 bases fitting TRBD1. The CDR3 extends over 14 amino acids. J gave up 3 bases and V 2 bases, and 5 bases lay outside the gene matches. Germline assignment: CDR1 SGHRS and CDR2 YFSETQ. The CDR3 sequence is CASSLEDRHYEQYF. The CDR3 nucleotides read TGCGCCAGCAGCTTAGAGGACAGGCACTACGAGCAGTACTTC.

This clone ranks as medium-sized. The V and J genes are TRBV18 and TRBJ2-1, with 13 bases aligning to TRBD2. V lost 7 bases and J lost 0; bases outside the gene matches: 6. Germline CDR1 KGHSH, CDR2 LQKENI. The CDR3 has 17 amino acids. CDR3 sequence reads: CASFGLAGVSSYNEQFF. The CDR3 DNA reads TGTGCCAGCTTCGGACTAGCGGGGGTTTCCTCCTACAATGAGCAGTTCTTC.

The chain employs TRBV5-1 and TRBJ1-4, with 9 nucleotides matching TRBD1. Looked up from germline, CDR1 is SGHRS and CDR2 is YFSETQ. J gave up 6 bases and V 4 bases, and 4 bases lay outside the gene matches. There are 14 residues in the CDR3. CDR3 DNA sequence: TGCGCCAGCAGCCTCCGGGACAGGGATGAAAAACTGTTTTTT. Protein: CASSLRDRDEKLFF.

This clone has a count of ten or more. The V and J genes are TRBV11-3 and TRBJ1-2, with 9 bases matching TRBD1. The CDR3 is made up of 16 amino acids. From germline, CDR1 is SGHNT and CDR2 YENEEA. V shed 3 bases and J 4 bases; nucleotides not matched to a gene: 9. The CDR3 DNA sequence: TGTGCCAGCAGCTTGAGTTATTTGGGACAGGGCTATGGCTACACCTTC. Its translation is CASSLSYLGQGYGYTF.

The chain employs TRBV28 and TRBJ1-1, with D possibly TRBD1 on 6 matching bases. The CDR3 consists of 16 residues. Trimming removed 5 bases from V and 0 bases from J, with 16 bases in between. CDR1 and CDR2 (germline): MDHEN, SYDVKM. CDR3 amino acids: CASSPLTGGMNTEAFF. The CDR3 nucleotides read TGTGCCAGCAGTCCTCTCACGGGGGGCATGAACACTGAAGCTTTCTTT.

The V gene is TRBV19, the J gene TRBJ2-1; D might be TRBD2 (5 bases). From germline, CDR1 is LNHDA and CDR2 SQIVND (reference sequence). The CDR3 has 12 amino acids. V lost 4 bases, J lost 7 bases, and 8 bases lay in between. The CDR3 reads CASSNSGNEQFF. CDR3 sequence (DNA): TGTGCCAGTAGTAATTCGGGAAATGAGCAGTTCTTC.